This T cell receptor (beta chain) originates from a study of early T cells in non-severe SARS-CoV-2 infection. Study-level background: The study sequenced bulk RNA from unsorted whole blood, with chains unpaired.

One entry per CDR3 protein results from TCRdb running MiXCR on the 5' RACE reads. This table has around 57,000 distinct CDR3 sequences, roughly 11% appearing once. V shed 3 bases and J 1 base; nucleotides not matched to a gene: 5. The CDR3 loop spans 15 amino acids. The germline gives CDR1 SGHRS, CDR2 YFSETQ. This clonotype has only a few counts. V usage is TRBV5-1 and J usage is TRBJ2-7; 9 nucleotides align to TRBD2. The sequenced material came from whole blood. The source of this sequence is an adult who was a healthcare worker with PCR-confirmed SARS-CoV-2 infection or an uninfected control (not recorded which). The CDR3 loop is CASSSSGRRSYEQYF. CDR3 coding DNA: TGCGCCAGCAGCTCAAGCGGGAGGCGGTCCTACGAGCAGTACTTC.